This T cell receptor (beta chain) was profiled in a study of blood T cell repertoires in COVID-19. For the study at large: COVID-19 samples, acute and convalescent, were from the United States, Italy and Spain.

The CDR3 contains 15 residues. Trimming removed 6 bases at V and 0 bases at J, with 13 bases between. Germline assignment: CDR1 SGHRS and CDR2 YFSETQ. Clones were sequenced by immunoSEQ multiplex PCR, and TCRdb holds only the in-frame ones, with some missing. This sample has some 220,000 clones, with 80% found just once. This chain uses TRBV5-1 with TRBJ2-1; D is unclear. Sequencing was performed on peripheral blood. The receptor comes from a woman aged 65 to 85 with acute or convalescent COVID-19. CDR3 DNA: TGCGCCAGCACTGCAGTGGAGAGCTCCTACAATGAGCAGTTCTTC. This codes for CASTAVESSYNEQFF.